The entry that follows covers one T cell receptor (beta chain) sequence. Antigen specificity is unknown. Donors likely had unrecorded immune exposures despite being nominally healthy when sampled. CDR3 length equals 14 residues. The V end lost 4 bases, the J end lost 2 bases, and 12 bases lay between the germline ends. The V gene's germline CDR1 is SGHRS and CDR2 YFSETQ. The data were taken from a study of cytomegalovirus exposure and HLA in healthy donors. The study, taken as a whole, reports: The study put under 200 TCR beta chains on its list as cytomegalovirus-associated.

The primer mix had 60 Vbeta and 13 Jbeta primers. Method: immunoSEQ multiplex PCR; TCRdb's copy keeps in-frame clones and lacks some. The repertoire holds over 110,000 clones, with roughly 77% as singletons. Material for sequencing was PBMCs. The V gene is TRBV5-1, the J gene TRBJ1-2, with TRBD1 as a possible D gene (5 bases). This clonotype was obtained from a female donor in good health and CMV-seronegative. CDR3 region: CASSGAQYNYGYTF. CDR3 coding DNA: TGCGCCAGCAGCGGGGCCCAGTACAACTATGGCTACACCTTC.